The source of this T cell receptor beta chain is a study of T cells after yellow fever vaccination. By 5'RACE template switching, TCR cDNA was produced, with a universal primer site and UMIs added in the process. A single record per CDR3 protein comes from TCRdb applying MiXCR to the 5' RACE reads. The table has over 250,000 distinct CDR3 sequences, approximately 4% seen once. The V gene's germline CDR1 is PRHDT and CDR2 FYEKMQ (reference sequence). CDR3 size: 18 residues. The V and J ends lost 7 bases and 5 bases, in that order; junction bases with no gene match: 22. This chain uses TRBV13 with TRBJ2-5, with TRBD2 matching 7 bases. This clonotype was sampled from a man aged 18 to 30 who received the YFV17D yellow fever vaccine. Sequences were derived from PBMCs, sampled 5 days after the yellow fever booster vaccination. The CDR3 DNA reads TGTGCCAGCACCTCTACCCGAATTGGCGGGGCCGGGGGGGAGACCCAGTACTTC. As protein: CASTSTRIGGAGGETQYF.